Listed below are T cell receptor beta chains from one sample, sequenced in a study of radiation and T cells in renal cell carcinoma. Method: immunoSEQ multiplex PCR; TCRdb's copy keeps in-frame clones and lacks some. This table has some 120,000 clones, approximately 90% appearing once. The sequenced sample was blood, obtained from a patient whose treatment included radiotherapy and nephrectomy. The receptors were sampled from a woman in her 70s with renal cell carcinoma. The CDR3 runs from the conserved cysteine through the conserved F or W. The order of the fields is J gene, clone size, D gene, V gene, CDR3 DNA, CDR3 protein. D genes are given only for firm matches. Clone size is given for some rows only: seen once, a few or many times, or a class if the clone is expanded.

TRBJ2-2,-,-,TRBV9,TGTGCCAGCAGCGTATATGGCAGGGCCGGGGAGCTGTTTTTT,CASSVYGRAGELFF
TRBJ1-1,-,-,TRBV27,TGTGCCAGCAGTTATAACCGGGGGAACACTGAAGCTTTCTTT,CASSYNRGNTEAFF
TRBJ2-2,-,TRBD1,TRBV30,TGTGCCTGGAGTTCTTTGGACAGGGGCCCCGGGGAGCTGTTTTTT,CAWSSLDRGPGELFF
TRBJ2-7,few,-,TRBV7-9,TGTGCCAGTAACCTGGGAGGAGACAGGCAGTACTTC,CASNLGGDRQYF
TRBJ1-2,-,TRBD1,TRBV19,TGTGCCAGTAAGACTTCGACAGGGGGCGGACAGGGGTATGGCTACACCTTC,CASKTSTGGGQGYGYTF
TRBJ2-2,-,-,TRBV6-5,TGTGCCAGCAGTTACAGTCAGGCTACCGGGGAGCTGTTTTTT,CASSYSQATGELFF
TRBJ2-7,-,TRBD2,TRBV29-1,TGCAGCGTTGAACGGGGGGGATACGAGCAGTACTTC,CSVERGGYEQYF
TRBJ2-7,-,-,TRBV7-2,TGTGCCAGCAGCTTAGCAGGAAGCTCCTACGAGCAGTACTTC,CASSLAGSSYEQYF
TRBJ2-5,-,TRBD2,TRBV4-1,TGCGCCAGCAGCCAAGAAGGGACTAGCGGGACCCACTTGGAAGAGACCCAGTACTTC,CASSQEGTSGTHLEETQYF
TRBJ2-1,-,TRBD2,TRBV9,TGTGCCAGCAGCGTTACAAGCGGGGGGGCTGGTGAGCAGTTCTTC,CASSVTSGGAGEQFF
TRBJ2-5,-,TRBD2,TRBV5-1,TGCGCCAGCAGCTTGTCATCGTTGGCGGGGGGGAAAGAGACCCAGTACTTC,CASSLSSLAGGKETQYF
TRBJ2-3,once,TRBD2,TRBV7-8,TGTGCCAGCAGCTGGGACCCGCGGGGGAGCACAGATACGCAGTATTTT,CASSWDPRGSTDTQYF
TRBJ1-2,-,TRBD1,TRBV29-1,TGCAGCGTTGAAGATCTGTCTTATACAGGGGATAATGGCTACACCTTC,CSVEDLSYTGDNGYTF
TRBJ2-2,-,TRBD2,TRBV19,TGTGCCAGTAGCCTCAGCGGGGGGGCTGGCGGGGAGCTGTTTTTT,CASSLSGGAGGELFF
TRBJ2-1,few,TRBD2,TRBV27,TGTGCCAGCAGTTTCGGGGGGGTTTACAATGAGCAGTTCTTC,CASSFGGVYNEQFF
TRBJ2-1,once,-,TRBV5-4,TGTGCCAGCAGCTTGTTAGGGGGGGCGAGTAATGAGCAGTTCTTC,CASSLLGGASNEQFF
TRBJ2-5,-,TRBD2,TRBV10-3,TGTGCCATCAGTCTAGCGGGGGGTCGCGAGACCCAGTACTTC,CAISLAGGRETQYF
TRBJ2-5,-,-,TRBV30,TGTGCCTGGAGTAGGTACACGGAGGAAGAGACCCAGTACTTC,CAWSRYTEEETQYF
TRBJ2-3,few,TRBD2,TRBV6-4,TGTGCCAGCAGTTCTAGCGGGGGCGCAGATACGCAGTATTTT,CASSSSGGADTQYF
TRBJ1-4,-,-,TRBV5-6,TGTGCCAGCAGCCACCGGACATCGTCCCTCCCCCTACCTAATGAAAAACTGTTTTTT,CASSHRTSSLPLPNEKLFF
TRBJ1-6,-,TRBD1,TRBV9,TGTGCCAGCAGCGTAGGGAATTCTCCAGGGGGTAATTCACCCCTCCACTTT,CASSVGNSPGGNSPLHF
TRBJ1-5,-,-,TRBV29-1,TGCAGCGTACAGATACTTAGCAATCAGCCCCAGCATTTT,CSVQILSNQPQHF
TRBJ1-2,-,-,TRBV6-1,TGTGCCAGCAGTCCAGGGGTTGGTGGCTACACCTTC,CASSPGVGGYTF
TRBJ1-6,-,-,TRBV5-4,TGTGCCAGCAGCACCGTCTCTAATTCACCCCTCCACTTT,CASSTVSNSPLHF
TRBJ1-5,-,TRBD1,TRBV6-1,TGTGCCAGCAGTCGTCAGGGGGCCCAGCATTTT,CASSRQGAQHF
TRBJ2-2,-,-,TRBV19,TGTGCCAGTAGTATAGACTCGGCAGGGACCACCGGGGAGCTGTTTTTT,CASSIDSAGTTGELFF
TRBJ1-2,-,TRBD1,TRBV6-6,TGTGCCAGCAGTTACACAGGGGGCGATGACTGGGGCTACACCTTC,CASSYTGGDDWGYTF
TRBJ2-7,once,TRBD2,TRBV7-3,TGTGCCAGCAGCCCATATGGACTAGCGGGGCCCTACGAGCAGTACTTC,CASSPYGLAGPYEQYF
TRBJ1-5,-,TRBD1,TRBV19,TGTGCCAGTCTACAGGGGGCCGCCTATATGCAGCCCCAGCATTTT,CASLQGAAYMQPQHF
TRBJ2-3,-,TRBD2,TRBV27,TGTGCCAGCAGCCTTAGCGGGGCCAACACAGATACGCAGTATTTT,CASSLSGANTDTQYF
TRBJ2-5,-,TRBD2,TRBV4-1,TGCGCCAGCAGCCTCGAGGTTAGCGGGGGGGCCGGGGCCCAGTACTTC,CASSLEVSGGAGAQYF
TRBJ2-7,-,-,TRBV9,TGTGCCAGCAGCTCCCCCTTCGAGGGGGCGGGGGAGCAGTACTTC,CASSSPFEGAGEQYF
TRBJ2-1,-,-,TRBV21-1,TGTGCCAGCACCTCGGCTTCGTCCGAGCAGTTCTTC,CASTSASSEQFF
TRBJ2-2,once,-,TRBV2,TGTGCCAGCAGTGCATTCGGGGAGCTGTTTTTT,CASSAFGELFF
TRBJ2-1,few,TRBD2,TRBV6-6,TGTGCCAGCAGTTACCCGGGGGGTGAGCAGTTCTTC,CASSYPGGEQFF
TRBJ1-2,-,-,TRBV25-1,TGTGCCAGCAGTCCCGTCCCGGGACCGCGTTGGGGGTTCGGCTACACCTTC,CASSPVPGPRWGFGYTF
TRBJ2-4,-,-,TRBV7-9,TGTGCCAGCAGCTTAGCCGGGGGCAAAAACATTCAGTACTTC,CASSLAGGKNIQYF
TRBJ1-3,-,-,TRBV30,TGTGCCTGGAGCATCGGGGCGCAAGGAAACACCATATATTTT,CAWSIGAQGNTIYF
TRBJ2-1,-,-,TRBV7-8,TGTGCCAGCAGCTTAAGGTTTGGTGAGCAGTTCTTC,CASSLRFGEQFF
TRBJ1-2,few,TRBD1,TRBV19,TGTGCCAGTAGTAGCCGGGGACAGGGGATGATGAGTGGCTACACCTTC,CASSSRGQGMMSGYTF
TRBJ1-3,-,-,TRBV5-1,TGCGCCAGCAGCCCAGGGGCCGCCTCTGGAAACACCATATATTTT,CASSPGAASGNTIYF
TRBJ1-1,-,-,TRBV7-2,TGTGCCAGCAGCTTAGCAGGGACTAACACTGAAGCTTTCTTT,CASSLAGTNTEAFF
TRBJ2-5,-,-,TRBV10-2,TGCGCCAGCAGACCCCCAGGGCAAGAGACCCAGTACTTC,CASRPPGQETQYF
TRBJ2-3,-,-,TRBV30,TGTGCCTGGAGTATCTGGGGGAGAGGCACAGATACGCAGTATTTT,CAWSIWGRGTDTQYF